A single sample gave rise to the 16 T cell receptor beta chains below, sequenced in a study of T-cell reconstitution after alpha-beta-depleted transplantation in children. Unique molecular identifiers featured in how the TCRbeta library was prepared. TCRdb re-analysed the PCR reads in MiXCR, keeping a single row per CDR3 protein. Of around 680,000 distinct CDR3 sequences listed, 16% are singletons. The material was PBMCs from the stem cell graft donor, obtained from the stem cell graft. These receptors came from a human donor who donated a stem cell graft to a child with acute myeloid leukemia.

As regards this clonotype: A much larger clone lies one base from this, so it may be a read error. This chain connects TRBV20-1 to TRBJ1-6, with 8 bases aligning to TRBD1. This CDR3 comprises 17 residues. CDR1 is DFQATT and CDR2 is SNEGSKA in the germline V gene (reference sequence). V gave up 1 base and J gave up 10 bases; unmatched junction bases: 15. The CDR3 loop reads CSARVTSLQGGRSPLHF. The CDR3 DNA reads as TGCAGTGCTAGAGTGACCTCGTTACAGGGGGGAAGATCACCCCTCCACTTT.

This chain uses TRBV7-8 with TRBJ2-7; D may be TRBD1 (6 bases). Between the trimmed V and J ends, which lost 5 bases and 0 bases, there was a span of 11 bases. This CDR3 contains 14 residues. CDR1 and CDR2 (germline): SGHVS, FQNEAQ. CDR3 DNA sequence: TGTGCCAGCAGCCTCCTGGACAGCTCCTACGAGCAGTACTTC. Its translation: CASSLLDSSYEQYF. Together with reference TRBV7-8 and TRBJ2-7, the CDR3 gives the full variable domain: GAGVSQSPRYKVAKRGQDVALRCDPISGHVSLFWYQQALGQGPEFLTYFQNEAQLDKSGLPSDRFFAERPEGSVSTLKIQRTQQEDSAVYLCASSLLDSSYEQYFGPGTRLTVT.

In its sample, this clonotype was seen many times. V and J are TRBV29-1 and TRBJ2-5; 11 bases agree with TRBD2. This CDR3 is built from 14 residues. Germline CDR1 SQVTM, CDR2 ANQGSEA. V lost 6 bases to trimming and J lost 4 bases; unmatched junction nucleotides: 7. In DNA, the CDR3 is TGCAGCGTGCCTAGCGGGGGGCGGAGAGAGACCCAGTACTTC. Translation: CSVPSGGRRETQYF.

The rearrangement links TRBV7-2 to TRBJ1-5; weak D call: TRBD1 (5 bases). This CDR3 is 14 amino acids long. Germline CDR1 and CDR2: SGHTA and FQGNSA. V was shortened by 3 bases and J by 10 bases, with 16 bases between the two germline ends. In DNA form, the CDR3 reads TGTGCCAGCAGCTTGTCAGGGCGGAACGTACCCCAGCATTTT. It is translated as CASSLSGRNVPQHF.

The chain couples TRBV27 to TRBJ1-4, with D perhaps TRBD1 (5 bases). The germline gives CDR1 MNHEY, CDR2 SMNVEV (reference sequence). V was clipped by 2 bases and J by 5 bases, with 12 bases between them. CDR3 length: 15 residues. The chain's CDR3 is CASSLRTSRNEKLFF. CDR3 DNA: TGTGCCAGCAGTTTACGGACATCCCGCAATGAAAAACTGTTTTTT.

This clonotype came up many times. J is TRBJ2-5 and V is TRBV29-1; no firm D call. In germline, CDR1 is SQVTM, CDR2 ANQGSEA. The CDR3 loop spans 11 amino acids. V lost 1 base and J lost 5, with 5 bases in between. This chain's CDR3 is CSVEAGETQYF. Here the CDR3 DNA reads TGCAGCGTTGAAGCTGGGGAGACCCAGTACTTC.

V is TRBV20-1 and J is TRBJ1-5, with 10 nucleotides matching TRBD1. CDR1 is DFQATT, CDR2 SNEGSKA, per germline (reference sequence). This CDR3 has 13 amino acids. V dropped 5 bases and J dropped 5; count of bases not matched to a gene: 3. CDR3 bases: TGCAGTGCTCCCGGGACAGGGGATCAGCCCCAGCATTTT. This encodes CSAPGTGDQPQHF.

This clonotype has just a few counts. The J gene is TRBJ2-7, the V gene TRBV5-1; 9 positions match TRBD1. CDR1 and CDR2 (germline): SGHRS, YFSETQ. There are 15 residues in the CDR3. V lost 4 bases, J lost 2 bases, and 7 bases stayed unmatched. CDR3 sequence: CASSIGTGITYEQYF. CDR3 nucleotides: TGCGCCAGCAGCATCGGGACAGGGATAACCTACGAGCAGTACTTC.

This clonotype was counted only a few times. This chain uses TRBV6-5 with TRBJ1-3; no reliable D call. The CDR3 runs to 16 residues. Germline assignment: CDR1 MNHEY and CDR2 SVGAGI. The V end was cut by 2 bases, the J end by 2 bases, with 13 bases between. The DNA of the CDR3 is TGTGCCAGCAGTTACGCCCGGGTTTCTCCTGGAAACACCATATATTTT. This codes for CASSYARVSPGNTIYF.

Of note for this clonotype: Just one base apart from a much larger clone, this may be a read error. V usage is TRBV20-1 and J usage is TRBJ2-7, with 10 nucleotides matching TRBD1. The CDR3 runs 16 residues. The germline CDR1 and CDR2 sequences are DFQATT and SNEGSKA (reference sequence). CDR3 residues: CSAAIPGQGISYEQNF. In DNA form, the CDR3 reads TGCAGTGCTGCAATTCCGGGACAGGGGATCTCCTACGAGCAGAACTTC.

There are a few counts of this clonotype. This chain connects TRBV28 to TRBJ2-5; tentatively, D is TRBD2 (6 bases). The CDR3 contains 16 residues. Between the trimmed V and J ends, which lost 4 bases and 2 bases, there was a span of 17 bases. Germline V gene data show CDR1 as MDHEN and CDR2 as SYDVKM. CDR3 DNA: TGTGCCAGCAGTTCCCTCCGCCGGGACTCGCAAGAGACCCAGTACTTC. Residues: CASSSLRRDSQETQYF.

This clonotype was picked up many times. This chain joins TRBV20-1 and TRBJ2-7, with TRBD2 matching 7 bases. Germline loops: CDR1 DFQATT, CDR2 SNEGSKA (reference sequence). CDR3 length: 14 residues. The V segment lost 3 bases and the J segment 0 bases; nucleotides outside the gene matches: 5. CDR3 DNA: TGCAGTGCTAGTTCCAGCGGGGACTCCTACGAGCAGTACTTC. As protein: CSASSSGDSYEQYF.

A remark on this clonotype: A much larger clone lies one base from this, so it may be a read error. The chain links TRBV20-1 to TRBJ2-3, with D maybe TRBD1 (5 bases). The end of the DNA aligns better with TRBJ1-5, so the J call may be wrong. This CDR3 is built from 16 residues. Germline V CDR1 and CDR2: DFQATT, SNEGSKA (reference sequence). DNA of the CDR3: TGCAGTGCCCCCCGGGCGAGCGGGGGGGTCACAGATACGCAGCATTTT. Protein sequence: CSAPRASGGVTDTQHF.

The CDR3 loop is CASGSGVNEQYF. CDR3 nucleotides: TGTGCCAGCGGGTCAGGGGTTAACGAGCAGTACTTC. The V call is TRBV21-1, the J call TRBJ2-7; the table's D call, TRBD1, was not checked against the DNA. TRBV21-1 corresponds to a pseudogene. The CDR3 contains 12 residues.

With respect to this clonotype: At one end the junction does not follow the germline gene, possibly because of a read error. This chain links TRBV28 with TRBJ2-3, with 10 bases lining up with TRBD2. The CDR3 covers 16 residues. Germline V lookup: CDR1 MDHEN, CDR2 SYDVKM. CDR3 coding DNA: TGTGCCAGGAGTTCCCAAAGCGGGGGGGTCACAGATACGCAGTATTTT. Residues: CARSSQSGGVTDTQYF.

This rearrangement joins TRBV10-3 to TRBJ2-1; TRBD2 matches at 10 bases. CDR3 length: 12 residues. V gave up 11 bases and J gave up 6 bases; unmatched junction bases: 4. Germline V gives CDR1 ENHRY, CDR2 SYGVKD. The CDR3 DNA reads TGTGCCGGAAGCGGGGGGGCCAATGAGCAGTTCTTC. Amino acid sequence: CAGSGGANEQFF.